Each of the 11 T cell receptor beta chains below was sequenced from the same sample in a study of blood T cell repertoires in COVID-19 (dated by TCRdb to 2019 to 2021). The method was the immunoSEQ multiplex PCR assay. TCRdb holds this immuneACCESS table with in-frame rearrangements only. Some clones are missing; in checked studies, unresolved V genes explain under half, and the rest has no known cause. The sample table lists approximately 82,000 clones, around 88% of them with a count of one. The top ten hold 15% to 20% of the sample. The sample was peripheral blood. The receptors shown here come from a woman aged 55-75 years with acute or convalescent COVID-19.

This clone has just a few counts. The chain couples TRBV5-6 to TRBJ2-7; 7 bases are shared with TRBD1. The CDR3 has 15 residues. Germline V gene sequence: CDR1 SGHDT, CDR2 YYEEEE. J gave up 0 bases and V 3 bases, and 6 bases lay outside the gene matches. The CDR3 DNA is TGTGCCAGCAGCTCCGCCAGGGGGAGCTCCTACGAGCAGTACTTC. Protein sequence: CASSSARGSSYEQYF.

This clone was found once. CDR3 amino acids: CASSEISGRDTQYF. The CDR3 DNA reads as TGCGCCAGCAGTGAGATTTCAGGGCGAGATACGCAGTATTTT. This chain joins TRBV10-1 and TRBJ2-3, with D perhaps TRBD1 (5 bases). The CDR3 contains 14 residues. The V gene's germline CDR1 is WNHNN and CDR2 SYGVQD (reference sequence). V shed 2 bases and J shed 5 bases, with 11 bases lying between them.

The genes are TRBV27 and TRBJ1-4; possible D gene TRBD1, 5 bases. V lost 6 bases and J lost 9, with 14 bases in between. The CDR3 runs to 13 residues. Germline V gene data show CDR1 as MNHEY and CDR2 as SMNVEV (reference sequence). Written as DNA, the CDR3 is TGTGCCAGCAGGGCCCAAGACAGCCAAAAACTGTTTTTT. This encodes CASRAQDSQKLFF.

Here the CDR3 DNA reads TGTGCCAGCAGCGCAGATATGAACACTGAAGCTTTCTTT. This sequence encodes CASSADMNTEAFF. The rearrangement joins TRBV9 to TRBJ1-1; unclear D gene. The germline gives CDR1 SGDLS, CDR2 YYNGEE. Trimming took off 3 bases at V and 0 bases at J, with 6 bases between the two ends. CDR3 length: 13 residues.

The CDR3 sequence: CASSEGITGVHNEQFF. In DNA form, the CDR3 reads TGTGCCAGCAGCGAAGGAATAACAGGGGTCCACAATGAGCAGTTCTTC. The chain combines TRBV3-1 (or the pseudogene TRBV3-2) with TRBJ2-1, with TRBD1 matching 7 bases. Germline trimming cut 5 bases from V and 5 bases from J; bases unmatched to any gene: 12. The length of the CDR3 is 16 residues. CDR1 and CDR2 from the germline V gene are LGHDT and YNNKEL (reference sequence).

This clone was detected a few times. This chain uses TRBV7-2 with TRBJ2-5; D gene unclear. V lost 1 base and J lost 6, with 18 bases in between. The length of the CDR3 is 16 residues. Germline lookup yields CDR1 SGHTA and CDR2 FQGNSA. This chain's CDR3 is CASSLVSSSSPKTQYF. DNA of the CDR3: TGTGCCAGCAGCTTAGTGAGTAGCTCAAGCCCCAAGACCCAGTACTTC. Full variable domain (outside the CDR3, taken from reference TRBV7-2 and TRBJ2-5): GAGVSQSPSNKVTEKGKDVELRCDPISGHTALYWYRQSLGQGLEFLIYFQGNSAPDKSGLPSDRFSAERTGGSVSTLTIQRTQQEDSAVYLCASSLVSSSSPKTQYFGPGTRLLVL.

V gene TRBV13 combines with J gene TRBJ2-3; TRBD1 matches at 8 bases. Per germline, CDR1 PRHDT and CDR2 FYEKMQ (reference sequence). The CDR3 loop spans 17 amino acids. Losses at the gene ends were 4 bases for V and 3 bases for J; bases not matched to a gene: 12. CDR3 region: CASSSDFRTGRTDTQYF. The CDR3 DNA reads as TGTGCCAGCAGCTCCGACTTCCGGACAGGGAGGACAGATACGCAGTATTTT.

V and J are TRBV18 and TRBJ2-7, with TRBD1 matching over 7 bases. Germline V CDR1 and CDR2: KGHSH, LQKENI. CDR3 size: 14 residues. V lost 3 bases, J lost 4 bases, and 6 bases stayed unmatched. The CDR3 DNA sequence: TGTGCCAGCTCACCTAGACAGGGTGAGTACGAGCAGTACTTC. This gives the protein CASSPRQGEYEQYF.

The genes are TRBV18 and TRBJ2-7, with 9 bases that match TRBD2. Germline-derived CDR1 and CDR2 are KGHSH and LQKENI. Trimming at V came to 8 bases and at J to 4 bases, leaving 6 bases not matched to a gene. The CDR3 has 13 residues. The CDR3 is CASRPSGVYEQYF. The CDR3 nucleotides are TGTGCCAGCCGACCTAGCGGGGTGTACGAGCAGTACTTC.

V gene TRBV7-9 combines with J gene TRBJ1-1; maybe TRBD1 (6 bases). The CDR3 loop spans 14 amino acids. CDR1 and CDR2 from the germline V gene are SEHNR and FQNEAQ (reference sequence). The V and J ends lost 5 bases and 3 bases respectively, with 13 bases between them. This CDR3 is CASSRDRLDTEAFF. For the CDR3, the DNA is TGTGCCAGCAGCAGAGACAGGCTGGACACTGAAGCTTTCTTT.

The table lists this clone with a few counts. This sequence joins TRBV11-2 and TRBJ1-3, with unresolved D. V lost 5 bases and J 4 bases, leaving 6 bases between the germline ends. The germline CDR1 and CDR2 sequences are SGHAT and FQNNGV. The CDR3 totals 12 residues. As DNA, the CDR3 is TGTGCCAGCAGCGAGTCCGGAAACACCATATATTTT. Translated, it gives CASSESGNTIYF.